This TCR beta chain appears in the sequencing data of a study of T cells in women clearing cervical HPV infection. Regarding the study as a whole: Effector/memory and HPV-specific T cells were not isolated, and association timing is unknown. Unknown T-cell numbers per sample may underlie the richness differences. CIN3+ cases had significantly higher TCR richness than controls; evenness did not differ.

To note about this clone: The antigen is not known.

Here immunoSEQ multiplex PCR was the method, and the copy in TCRdb shows in-frame clones only, minus some. Its table lists approximately 41,000 clones. The receptor was derived from a woman between 18 and 75 years old with a cervical HPV16 infection that either progressed to CIN3+ or cleared (not recorded which). The sample taken for sequencing was blood buffy coat.

CDR3 residues: CASSIQGAAEAFF. The DNA read from the CDR3 is TGTGCCAGCAGCATCCAGGGGGCCGCTGAA. This chain uses TRBV5-4 with TRBJ1-1, with 8 bases identical to TRBD1. The read comes to an end 3 residues before the CDR3 does, leaving the germline J gene to fill in the end. Germline lookup yields CDR1 SGHNT and CDR2 YYREEE (reference sequence). The CDR3 consists of 13 residues. Unmatched junction bases numbered 5, after V lost 4 bases and J lost 6 bases.